The sequence of this T cell receptor beta chain was determined in a study of T cells in Graves' hyperthyroidism and ophthalmopathy. Study conclusions and caveats: Blood also held most thyroid clonotypes expanded beyond 0.001.

In germline, CDR1 is MNHEY, CDR2 SMNVEV (reference sequence). The CDR3 has 15 amino acids. Regarding this clonotype: Its antigen is still unknown. At one of its ends the junction is not consistent with the germline gene, which may arise from a read error.

From RNA transcripts, TCR beta CDR3 regions were amplified. Researchers ran a first-round RT-PCR on the TCR CDR3 using the HTBI primer set. TCRdb re-derived calls from the multiplex PCR reads in MiXCR, one entry per CDR3 protein. The sample lists 690,000 or so distinct CDR3 sequences; approximately 18% were seen once. The rearrangement joins TRBV27 to TRBJ1-1; no clear D gene. Material for sequencing was blood. The sequence was collected from a woman aged 50 to 60 with Graves' hyperthyroidism that later progressed to Graves' ophthalmopathy. DNA for the CDR3: TGTGCCATCAGTAAAAGCGGACGCTGGAACACTGAAGCTTTCTTT. Translated, it gives CAISKSGRWNTEAFF.